Following are 9 T cell receptor beta chains from one sample sequenced in a study of CD8 T cells in ankylosing spondylitis. One entry per CDR3 protein, called by TCRdb with MiXCR from the 5' RACE reads. The repertoire holds more than 150,000 distinct CDR3 sequences, with about 13% as singletons. The specimen sequenced was blood, either unsorted or a sorted T cell fraction (not recorded which). Receptors were obtained from a male donor with ankylosing spondylitis or in good health (not recorded which).

This clonotype was observed many times. The V call is TRBV28, the J call TRBJ2-7, with TRBD2 matching over 9 bases. J gave up 0 bases and V 3 bases, and 9 bases lay outside the gene matches. The CDR3 has 17 residues. Germline assignment: CDR1 MDHEN and CDR2 SYDVKM. CDR3 loop: CASSFKTSGASSYEQYF. Written as DNA, the CDR3 is TGTGCCAGCAGTTTTAAGACTAGCGGTGCGAGCTCCTACGAGCAGTACTTC.

This chain uses TRBV12-3 or TRBV12-4 with TRBJ2-3; 14 bases match TRBD2. Unmatched junction bases numbered 3, after V lost 6 bases and J lost 7 bases. This CDR3 is 14 amino acids long. CDR3: CASRGLAGVYTQYF. The CDR3, as DNA: TGTGCCAGCAGGGGACTAGCGGGGGTATATACGCAGTATTTT.

The chain combines TRBV7-6 with TRBJ2-2, with D uncertain. Between the trimmed V and J ends, which lost 5 bases and 1 base, there was a span of 8 bases. CDR3 length: 14 amino acids. The germline gives CDR1 SGHVS, CDR2 FNYEAQ. The CDR3 sequence: CASSLLRNTGELFF. The CDR3 DNA is TGTGCCAGCAGCCTACTGAGGAACACCGGGGAGCTGTTTTTT.

This clonotype was counted between two and nine times. The rearrangement joins TRBV11-3 to TRBJ2-1; maybe TRBD2 (6 bases). In germline, CDR1 is SGHNT, CDR2 YENEEA. Trimming left V 4 bases short and J 3 bases short, with 13 bases between. This CDR3 has 15 residues. CDR3 nucleotide sequence: TGTGCCAGCAGCTCCTCTAGCGATTACTACAATGAGCAGTTCTTC. The encoded protein is CASSSSSDYYNEQFF. The variable domain in full, with the rest retrieved from reference TRBV11-3 and TRBJ2-1, is EAGVVQSPRYKIIEKKQPVAFWCNPISGHNTLYWYLQNLGQGPELLIRYENEEAVDDSQLPKDRFSAERLKGVDSTLKIQPAELGDSAVYLCASSSSSDYYNEQFFGPGTRLTVL.

The chain couples TRBV19 to TRBJ1-2; D might be TRBD1 (5 bases). The CDR3 runs to 13 residues. CDR1 and CDR2 (germline): LNHDA, SQIVND (reference sequence). V was pared by 6 bases and J by 1 base, with 9 bases between. The CDR3 loop is CASRQGGNYGYTF. CDR3 DNA: TGTGCCAGTAGGCAGGGAGGTAACTATGGCTACACCTTC. The whole variable domain, remainder taken from reference TRBV19 and TRBJ1-2, is DGGITQSPKYLFRKEGQNVTLSCEQNLNHDAMYWYRQDPGQGLRLIYYSQIVNDFQKGDIAEGYSVSREKKESFPLTVTSAQKNPTAFYLCASRQGGNYGYTFGSGTRLTVV.

The chain couples TRBV3-1 to TRBJ2-1, with a tentative D call TRBD1 (5 bases). CDR1 is LGHDT, CDR2 YNNKEL, per germline (reference sequence). Trimming took 4 bases from V and 3 from J, leaving 13 bases between them. The CDR3 covers 15 residues. The CDR3, as DNA: TGTGCCAGCAGCCCGCTCTTGACAGACTACAATGAGCAGTTCTTC. This codes for CASSPLLTDYNEQFF.

This clonotype was detected many times. The V and J genes are TRBV15 and TRBJ2-1; D may be TRBD2 (5 bases). V was pared by 1 base and J by 4 bases, with 17 bases between. Germline-derived CDR1 and CDR2 are LNHNV and YYDKDF (reference sequence). CDR3 length: 17 residues. DNA for the CDR3: TGTGCCACCAGCAGAGTCATTGGGGAACTAGGTTACAATGAGCAGTTCTTC. It codes for CATSRVIGELGYNEQFF.

The rearrangement joins TRBV19 to TRBJ2-1; 7 positions match TRBD2. The length of the CDR3 is 14 residues. The V gene's germline CDR1 is LNHDA and CDR2 SQIVND (reference sequence). Trimming took 1 base from V and 6 from J; bases not matched to a gene: 3. CDR3 in amino acids: CASSIGLAANEQFF. DNA of the CDR3: TGTGCCAGTAGTATAGGCCTAGCGGCCAATGAGCAGTTCTTC.

This clonotype was found a few times. The chain uses TRBV7-2 and TRBJ2-1, with 15 bases that match TRBD2. The CDR3 spans 15 residues. V trimming: 6 bases; J trimming: 7 bases; junction bases outside the gene matches: 4. Germline-derived CDR1 and CDR2 are SGHTA and FQGNSA. CDR3 loop: CASRHGTSGRNEQFF. CDR3 nucleotide sequence: TGTGCCAGCAGACACGGGACTAGCGGGAGGAATGAGCAGTTCTTC.